The 31 T cell receptor beta chains below all came from one sample that was sequenced in a study of T cell responses to AZD1222 COVID-19 vaccine. Generated by immunoSEQ multiplex PCR, the TCRdb table keeps only in-frame clones and is missing some. The sample holds 100,000 to 150,000 clones, around nine tenths seen once. This specimen was peripheral blood, taken on day 0 of AZD1222 vaccination. These receptors were collected from an adult in good health.

The V call is TRBV18, the J call TRBJ1-2; weak D call: TRBD1 (5 bases). Germline loops: CDR1 KGHSH, CDR2 LQKENI. The CDR3 contains 15 residues. V dropped 3 bases and J dropped 3 bases, with 14 bases sitting between them. CDR3 protein: CASSPLRGEDYGYTF. In DNA, the CDR3 is TGTGCCAGCTCACCTCTACGGGGGGAGGACTATGGCTACACCTTC.

The chain links TRBV19 to TRBJ1-2; D call uncertain. Trimming removed 5 bases at V and 8 bases at J, with 18 bases between. CDR1 LNHDA and CDR2 SQIVND come from the germline V gene (reference sequence). The CDR3 has 14 amino acids. The CDR3 reads CASSPLEGRRGYTF. CDR3 coding DNA: TGTGCCAGTAGTCCTCTGGAAGGGCGCCGGGGCTACACCTTC.

The rearrangement uses TRBV24-1 and TRBJ2-5, with D maybe TRBD2 (6 bases). CDR3 length: 15 amino acids. Trimming cost V 5 bases and J 4 bases, with 16 bases left between them. Germline values: CDR1 KGHDR, CDR2 SFDVKD. Here the CDR3 reads CATSAALGGLETQYF. The CDR3 DNA reads as TGTGCCACCAGTGCTGCGCTGGGAGGATTAGAGACCCAGTACTTC.

This clone has just one count. The genes are TRBV27 and TRBJ2-3; 7 nucleotides align to TRBD2. J was trimmed by 2 bases and V by 0 bases; bases with no gene match: 8. Germline V gene data show CDR1 as MNHEY and CDR2 as SMNVEV (reference sequence). The CDR3 is 17 residues long. The CDR3 here is CASSLSRTRILTDTQYF. CDR3 DNA sequence: TGTGCCAGCAGTTTATCGAGGACTAGAATCCTCACAGATACGCAGTATTTT.

In this sample, this clone turned up once. The genes are TRBV4-1 and TRBJ2-7, with D possibly TRBD2 on 6 matching bases. The CDR3 spans 15 residues. The germline V and J ends were trimmed by 2 bases and 0 bases, with 11 bases remaining between them. Germline values: CDR1 MGHRA, CDR2 YSYEKL. CDR3: CASSQNPGSSYEQYF. Written as DNA, the CDR3 is TGCGCCAGCAGCCAAAACCCCGGGAGCTCCTACGAGCAGTACTTC.

This chain uses TRBV5-4 with TRBJ2-7; D may be TRBD1 or TRBD2 (7 bases each). Trimming removed 0 bases at V and 4 bases at J, with 17 bases between. Germline lookup yields CDR1 SGHNT and CDR2 YYREEE (reference sequence). CDR3 length: 16 amino acids. The CDR3: CASSLGQGGIGYEQYF. As DNA, the CDR3 is TGTGCCAGCAGCTTGGGGCAGGGGGGGATTGGGTACGAGCAGTACTTC.

The genes are TRBV7-4 and TRBJ2-4; 7 bases match TRBD1. Germline V gene lookup returns CDR1 SGHVT and CDR2 SQSDAQ. CDR3 length equals 15 residues. V dropped 6 bases and J dropped 4; count of bases not matched to a gene: 9. The CDR3 here is CASSLTGTVKNIQYF. CDR3 DNA sequence: TGTGCCAGCAGTCTTACCGGGACAGTAAAAAACATTCAGTACTTC.

The chain is built from TRBV30 and TRBJ2-1; 16 bases agree with TRBD2. V shed 3 bases and J 10 bases; nucleotides not matched to a gene: 3. The CDR3 contains 14 residues. Germline assignment: CDR1 GTSNPN and CDR2 SVGIG (reference sequence). CDR3 DNA sequence: TGTGCCTGGAGGATGGGACTAGCGGGAGGGGAGCAGTTCTTC. This codes for CAWRMGLAGGEQFF. The whole variable domain, remainder taken from reference TRBV30 and TRBJ2-1, is SQTIHQWPATLVQPVGSPLSLECTVEGTSNPNLYWYRQAAGRGLQLLFYSVGIGQISSEVPQNLSASRPQDRQFILSSKKLLLSDSGFYLCAWRMGLAGGEQFFGPGTRLTVL.

The rearrangement joins TRBV5-4 to TRBJ2-2, with TRBD1 identical over 7 bases. The CDR3 is 14 residues long. V gave up 4 bases and J gave up 7 bases; unmatched junction bases: 7. Germline V gene sequence: CDR1 SGHNT, CDR2 YYREEE (reference sequence). CDR3 sequence reads: CASSRTGLVGELFF. The CDR3 region has the DNA TGTGCCAGCAGCAGGACAGGTTTGGTCGGGGAGCTGTTTTTT.

The chain joins TRBV7-9 to TRBJ1-1; D might be TRBD1 (5 bases). The CDR3 length is 14 residues. In germline, CDR1 is SEHNR, CDR2 FQNEAQ (reference sequence). V lost 6 bases to trimming and J lost 4 bases, with 15 bases between them. The CDR3 nucleotides read TGTGCCAGCAGTCCGACTCCCGGGGGCACTGAAGCTTTCTTT. This sequence encodes CASSPTPGGTEAFF.

The V gene is TRBV2, the J gene TRBJ2-2; D call uncertain. V was clipped by 4 bases and J by 4 bases, with 10 bases between them. This CDR3 region has 14 residues. Germline V gene data show CDR1 as SNHLY and CDR2 as FYNNEI. This chain's CDR3 is CASSVTASTGELFF. The CDR3 nucleotides read TGTGCCAGCAGTGTCACAGCCAGCACCGGGGAGCTGTTTTTT.

The chain carries TRBV27 and TRBJ2-1; D call uncertain. The ends were cut back, 6 bases at V and 0 bases at J, with 12 bases in the middle. Germline assignment: CDR1 MNHEY and CDR2 SMNVEV (reference sequence). The CDR3 contains 15 residues. The CDR3 region has the DNA TGTGCCAGCAGACCTGAGCCTAGCTCCTACAATGAGCAGTTCTTC. Its translation: CASRPEPSSYNEQFF.

This chain links TRBV27 with TRBJ1-5; D unclear. The CDR3 consists of 15 residues. The V and J ends lost 3 bases and 3 bases respectively, with 12 bases between them. Germline lookup yields CDR1 MNHEY and CDR2 SMNVEV (reference sequence). The CDR3 spells CASSLGLGYNQPQHF. The CDR3 coding sequence is TGTGCCAGCAGTTTGGGGTTAGGATACAATCAGCCCCAGCATTTT.

The chain joins TRBV7-3 to TRBJ1-2; D remains ambiguous. Looked up from germline, CDR1 is SGHTA and CDR2 is FQGTGA. Trimming shortened V by 4 bases and J by 8 bases, and 14 bases separated the two germline ends. The CDR3 is made up of 13 amino acids. CDR3 amino acids: CASSSGSPAGYTF. The CDR3, as DNA: TGTGCCAGCAGCTCCGGGTCCCCTGCGGGCTACACCTTC.

The chain recombines TRBV12-3 or TRBV12-4 with TRBJ1-2; no clear D gene. Between the trimmed V and J ends, which lost 3 bases and 1 base, there was a span of 6 bases. The CDR3 runs 13 residues. This chain's CDR3 is CASSFSSNYGYTF. For the CDR3, the DNA is TGTGCCAGCAGTTTTAGTAGTAACTATGGCTACACCTTC.

The chain is built from TRBV29-1 and TRBJ2-5, with D possibly matching TRBD2 (5 bases). The CDR3 runs to 11 residues. The V and J ends lost 4 bases and 5 bases respectively, with 8 bases between them. From germline, CDR1 is SQVTM and CDR2 ANQGSEA. The CDR3 reads CSVVRVETQYF. CDR3 nucleotides: TGCAGCGTTGTGAGGGTGGAGACCCAGTACTTC.

The rearrangement joins TRBV28 to TRBJ1-2; 7 nucleotides agree with TRBD1. Germline trimming cut 5 bases from V and 0 bases from J; bases unmatched to any gene: 12. This CDR3 region has 17 residues. Germline V gives CDR1 MDHEN, CDR2 SYDVKM. Here the CDR3 DNA reads TGTGCCAGCAGTGACAGGGAGGCGAAAGGCGCTAACTATGGCTACACCTTC. Translated, it gives CASSDREAKGANYGYTF.

The rearrangement joins TRBV27 to TRBJ2-5, with D tentatively TRBD2 (5 bases). Germline V gene data show CDR1 as MNHEY and CDR2 as SMNVEV (reference sequence). The ends were cut back, 6 bases at V and 2 bases at J, with 7 bases in the middle. The CDR3 runs 12 residues. CDR3 residues: CASRDFQETQYF. In DNA, the CDR3 is TGTGCCAGCAGGGACTTTCAAGAGACCCAGTACTTC.

This chain connects TRBV7-8 to TRBJ2-2, with TRBD2 as a possible D gene (5 bases). Germline values: CDR1 SGHVS, CDR2 FQNEAQ. The CDR3 covers 16 residues. Deletions cut 1 base from V and 2 bases from J, with 11 bases between. CDR3 sequence: CASSLDQRLNTGELFF. CDR3 DNA: TGTGCCAGCAGCTTAGATCAGCGGTTAAACACCGGGGAGCTGTTTTTT.

This clone was seen only once. The chain combines TRBV3-1 (or the pseudogene TRBV3-2) with TRBJ1-3; 7 bases line up with TRBD1. Germline-derived CDR1 and CDR2 are LGHDT and YNNKEL (reference sequence). This CDR3 has 15 amino acids. Trimming cost V 1 base and J 2 bases; bases outside gene matches: 2. The CDR3 reads CASSQAGTAGNTIYF. In nucleotides, the CDR3 is TGTGCCAGCAGCCAAGCCGGGACAGCTGGAAACACCATATATTTT.

This clone appeared a single time. J is TRBJ1-5 and V is TRBV30, with a tentative D call TRBD1 (6 bases). The germline V gene encodes CDR1 GTSNPN and CDR2 SVGIG (reference sequence). V was shortened by 2 bases and J by 2 bases, with 16 bases between the two germline ends. There are 16 residues in the CDR3. Here the CDR3 DNA reads TGTGCCTGGAGTAGGCAGGGACAATACGGCAATCAGCCCCAGCATTTT. Its protein product is CAWSRQGQYGNQPQHF. The entire variable domain, with the rest obtained from reference TRBV30 and TRBJ1-5, is as follows: SQTIHQWPATLVQPVGSPLSLECTVEGTSNPNLYWYRQAAGRGLQLLFYSVGIGQISSEVPQNLSASRPQDRQFILSSKKLLLSDSGFYLCAWSRQGQYGNQPQHFGDGTRLSIL.

The chain carries TRBV5-4 and TRBJ2-7; 8 bases align to TRBD2. The junction had 13 bases not matched to a gene; V was cut back by 5 bases and J by 9 bases. Germline V gene sequence: CDR1 SGHNT, CDR2 YYREEE (reference sequence). CDR3 size: 14 residues. CDR3 protein: CASRYREGRGGQYF. The CDR3 coding sequence is TGTGCCAGCAGATACCGGGAGGGCCGGGGCGGGCAGTACTTC.

V and J are TRBV30 and TRBJ2-2; 7 nucleotides agree with TRBD1. The germline gives CDR1 GTSNPN, CDR2 SVGIG (reference sequence). This CDR3 spans 13 amino acids. V lost 5 bases to trimming and J lost 3 bases; unmatched junction nucleotides: 3. The CDR3 DNA follows: TGTGCCTGGCGAACAGGGGACACCGGGGAGCTGTTTTTT. Translating gives CAWRTGDTGELFF.

V and J are TRBV30 and TRBJ1-1; unclear D gene. This CDR3 has 14 residues. CDR1 GTSNPN and CDR2 SVGIG come from the germline V gene (reference sequence). The germline V and J ends were trimmed by 5 bases and 0 bases, with 13 bases remaining between them. CDR3 sequence reads: CAWGLGFMNTEAFF. The CDR3 DNA is TGTGCCTGGGGCCTTGGGTTTATGAACACTGAAGCTTTCTTT.

The rearrangement links TRBV27 to TRBJ1-1, with D tentatively TRBD1 (6 bases). V gave up 7 bases and J gave up 6 bases, with 18 bases separating them. Germline-derived CDR1 and CDR2 are MNHEY and SMNVEV (reference sequence). There are 14 residues in the CDR3. CDR3 DNA sequence: TGTGCCAGCAAAACACTTACAGGGCCCTCTGAAGCTTTCTTT. Amino acids: CASKTLTGPSEAFF.

V gene TRBV28 combines with J gene TRBJ2-2; 7 bases align to TRBD2. Germline-derived CDR1 and CDR2 are MDHEN and SYDVKM. The CDR3 sequence is 17 residues long. The V gene end was trimmed by 6 bases and the J gene end by 7 bases; junction bases not matched to a gene: 17. The CDR3 loop is CASSPGGVGRLYGELFF. As DNA, the CDR3 is TGTGCCAGCAGCCCCGGGGGTGTCGGGAGGTTGTACGGGGAGCTGTTTTTT.

V usage is TRBV7-9 and J usage is TRBJ2-1; D tentatively fits TRBD1 or TRBD2 (5 bases each). V lost 5 bases, J lost 8 bases, and 19 bases lay in between. From germline, CDR1 is SEHNR and CDR2 FQNEAQ (reference sequence). The CDR3 has 15 residues. As DNA, the CDR3 is TGTGCCAGCAGCCGGGTCGGGGCCGGAGTTTATGAGCAGTTCTTC. Encoded protein: CASSRVGAGVYEQFF.

This clone has a handful of counts. This sequence joins TRBV5-1 and TRBJ1-2; a possible D gene is TRBD1 (6 bases). The V gene lost 7 bases and the J gene lost 3 bases, with 13 bases spanning the gap. This CDR3 has 13 residues. Germline-derived CDR1 and CDR2 are SGHRS and YFSETQ. This CDR3 reads CASRRPGDYGYTF. DNA for the CDR3: TGCGCCAGCCGACGACCAGGGGACTATGGCTACACCTTC. Drawing the rest from reference TRBV5-1 and TRBJ1-2, the complete variable domain is KAGVTQTPRYLIKTRGQQVTLSCSPISGHRSVSWYQQTPGQGLQFLFEYFSETQRNKGNFPGRFSGRQFSNSRSEMNVSTLELGDSALYLCASRRPGDYGYTFGSGTRLTVV.

The chain carries TRBV5-1 and TRBJ1-2; TRBD1 agrees at 7 bases. Germline V gene data show CDR1 as SGHRS and CDR2 as YFSETQ. V lost 5 bases and J lost 2; bases outside the gene matches: 9. This CDR3 spans 15 amino acids. The CDR3 spells CASSFTGDANYGYTF. The CDR3 DNA follows: TGCGCCAGCAGTTTTACAGGGGATGCGAACTATGGCTACACCTTC.

J is TRBJ2-3 and V is TRBV11-2; D perhaps matches TRBD1 (5 bases). Germline V gene sequence: CDR1 SGHAT, CDR2 FQNNGV. The V end was cut by 5 bases, the J end by 14 bases, with 17 bases between. This CDR3 spans 12 amino acids. The CDR3 DNA sequence: TGTGCCAGCAGCCCGACAGCTGCGATTCTGTATTTT. It translates to CASSPTAAILYF.

This chain uses TRBV3-1 (or the pseudogene TRBV3-2) with TRBJ2-5; a possible D gene is TRBD1 (5 bases). The CDR3 is 15 residues long. CDR1 and CDR2 from the germline V gene are LGHDT and YNNKEL (reference sequence). Trimming pared 1 base from V and 5 bases from J, leaving 14 bases between. CDR3 in DNA: TGTGCCAGCAGCCAAGTAGTAGGGGTCTCCGAGACCCAGTACTTC. It specifies CASSQVVGVSETQYF.